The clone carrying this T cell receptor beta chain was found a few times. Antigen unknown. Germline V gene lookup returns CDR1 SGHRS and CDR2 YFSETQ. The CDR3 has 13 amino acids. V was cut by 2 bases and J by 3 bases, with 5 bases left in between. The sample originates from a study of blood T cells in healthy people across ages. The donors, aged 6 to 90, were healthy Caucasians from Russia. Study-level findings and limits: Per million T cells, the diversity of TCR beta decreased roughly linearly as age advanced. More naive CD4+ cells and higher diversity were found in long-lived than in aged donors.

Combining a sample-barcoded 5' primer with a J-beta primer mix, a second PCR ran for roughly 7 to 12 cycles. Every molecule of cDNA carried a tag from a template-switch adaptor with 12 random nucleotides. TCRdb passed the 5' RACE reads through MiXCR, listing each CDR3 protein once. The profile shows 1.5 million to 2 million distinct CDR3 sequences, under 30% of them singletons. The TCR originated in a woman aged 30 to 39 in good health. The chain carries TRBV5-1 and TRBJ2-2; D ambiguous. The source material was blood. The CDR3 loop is CASSFTDTGELFF. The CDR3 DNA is TGCGCCAGCAGCTTTACGGACACCGGGGAGCTGTTTTTT. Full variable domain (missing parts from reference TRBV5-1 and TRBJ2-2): KAGVTQTPRYLIKTRGQQVTLSCSPISGHRSVSWYQQTPGQGLQFLFEYFSETQRNKGNFPGRFSGRQFSNSRSEMNVSTLELGDSALYLCASSFTDTGELFFGEGSRLTVL.